Following are 5 T cell receptor beta chains from one sample sequenced in a study of T cells after yellow fever vaccination. TCRdb reanalysed the 5' RACE reads using MiXCR and keeps one entry per CDR3 protein. The sample has more than 65,000 distinct CDR3 sequences; about 7.3% are singletons. The source material was CD8+ T cells sorted from PBMCs, sampled approximately 11 days after the first yellow fever vaccination. The receptors here all came from a man aged 18 to 29 who received the YFV17D yellow fever vaccine.

This clonotype appeared many times. This chain connects TRBV6-1 to TRBJ1-1; maybe TRBD1 (6 bases). Germline CDR1 and CDR2: MNHNS and SASEGT. The CDR3 contains 13 residues. Between the trimmed V and J ends, which lost 2 bases and 5 bases, there was a span of 9 bases. The CDR3 sequence: CASSENGQTEAFF. Written as DNA, the CDR3 is TGTGCCAGCAGTGAAAACGGACAGACTGAAGCTTTCTTT.

This clonotype occurred a few times. The rearrangement links TRBV5-1 to TRBJ2-2, with a tentative D call TRBD2 (6 bases). From germline, CDR1 is SGHRS and CDR2 YFSETQ. Trimming cost V 0 bases and J 8 bases, with 11 bases left between them. The CDR3 runs 14 residues. The CDR3 DNA reads TGCGCCAGCAGCTTGGAATGGAGGGTTGGGGAGCTGTTTTTT. Protein product: CASSLEWRVGELFF.

This clonotype was recorded at least ten times. The J gene is TRBJ2-2, the V gene TRBV12-3 or TRBV12-4, with D hard to call. The CDR3 runs 15 residues. Trimming shortened V by 6 bases and J by 5 bases, and 16 bases separated the two germline ends. CDR3 sequence reads: CASRPVGYTTGELFF. The DNA for the CDR3 is TGTGCCAGCAGGCCCGTAGGGTATACAACCGGGGAGCTGTTTTTT.

This clonotype was seen repeatedly, ten times or more. The chain recombines TRBV7-9 with TRBJ2-1, with D unresolved. V lost 3 bases and J lost 8, with 8 bases in between. The CDR3 runs 12 residues. Germline CDR1 SEHNR, CDR2 FQNEAQ (reference sequence). The CDR3 nucleotides read TGTGCCAGCAGCTTGGCCGTCCATGAGCAGTTCTTC. Protein product: CASSLAVHEQFF.

This clonotype was recorded many times. This sequence joins TRBV7-6 and TRBJ2-1, with TRBD2 identical over 9 bases. Germline lookup yields CDR1 SGHVS and CDR2 FNYEAQ. This CDR3 has 19 residues. V gave up 1 base and J gave up 4 bases; unmatched junction bases: 14. DNA for the CDR3: TGTGCCAGCAGCTTAGTTCAACTTAATAGCGGGGGCGAATACAATGAGCAGTTCTTC. It translates to CASSLVQLNSGGEYNEQFF.